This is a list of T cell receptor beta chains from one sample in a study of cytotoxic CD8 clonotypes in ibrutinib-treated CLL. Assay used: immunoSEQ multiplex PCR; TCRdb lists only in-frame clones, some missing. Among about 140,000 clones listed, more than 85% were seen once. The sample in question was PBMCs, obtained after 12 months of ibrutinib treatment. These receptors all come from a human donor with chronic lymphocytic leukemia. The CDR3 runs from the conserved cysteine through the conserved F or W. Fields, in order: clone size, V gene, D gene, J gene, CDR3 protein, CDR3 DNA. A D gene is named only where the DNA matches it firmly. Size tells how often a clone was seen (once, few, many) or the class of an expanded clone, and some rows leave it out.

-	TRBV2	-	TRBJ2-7	CASSTPGTGSSEQYF	TGTGCCAGCAGTACTCCAGGGACGGGTTCGAGCGAGCAGTACTTC
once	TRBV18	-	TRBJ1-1	CASSPLQGPGEAFF	TGTGCCAGCTCACCCCTTCAGGGTCCGGGTGAAGCTTTCTTT
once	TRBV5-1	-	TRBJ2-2	CASSSYSAVGELFF	TGCGCCAGCAGCTCCTATTCCGCGGTCGGGGAGCTGTTTTTT
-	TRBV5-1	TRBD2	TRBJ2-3	CASRASGADTQYF	TGCGCCAGCAGGGCTAGCGGGGCAGATACGCAGTATTTT
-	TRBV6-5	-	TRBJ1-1	CASSYFGMMNTEAFF	TGTGCCAGCAGTTATTTTGGGATGATGAACACTGAAGCTTTCTTT
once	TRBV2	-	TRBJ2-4	CASSDSGRLAKNIQYF	TGTGCCAGCAGTGACTCGGGAAGGCTAGCCAAAAACATTCAGTACTTC
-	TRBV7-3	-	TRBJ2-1	CASSLTSSGYYNEQFF	TGTGCCAGCAGCTTAACGAGTAGCGGATATTACAATGAGCAGTTCTTC
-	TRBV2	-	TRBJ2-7	CASSPIIAYEQYF	TGTGCCAGCAGTCCGATTATCGCCTACGAGCAGTACTTC
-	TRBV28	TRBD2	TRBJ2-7	CASSSPGLADGAGWQYF	TGTGCCAGCAGTTCCCCGGGACTAGCGGACGGTGCTGGGTGGCAGTACTTC
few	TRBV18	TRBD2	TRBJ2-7	CASSGLAGAYEQYF	TGTGCCAGCTCGGGACTAGCGGGTGCCTACGAGCAGTACTTC
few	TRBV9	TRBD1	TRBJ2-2	CASSGTQGTGELFF	TGTGCCAGCAGCGGAACACAGGGGACCGGGGAGCTGTTTTTT
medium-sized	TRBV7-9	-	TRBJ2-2	CASSSTTTNTGELFF	TGTGCCAGCAGCTCAACCACCACGAACACCGGGGAGCTGTTTTTT
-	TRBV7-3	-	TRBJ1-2	CASSLGIRDYGYTF	TGTGCCAGCAGCTTGGGCATACGAGACTATGGCTACACCTTC
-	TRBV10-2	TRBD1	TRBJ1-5	CASTSQGGHQPQHF	TGCGCCAGCACCTCCCAGGGGGGGCATCAGCCCCAGCATTTT
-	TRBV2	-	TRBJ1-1	CAIVLTDNTEAFF	TGTGCCATCGTACTGACAGATAACACTGAAGCTTTCTTT
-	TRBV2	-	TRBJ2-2	CASIRQTTGELFF	TGTGCCAGCATCCGGCAGACCACCGGGGAGCTGTTTTTT
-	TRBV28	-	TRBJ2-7	CASSYSPYEQYF	TGTGCCAGCAGCTACAGCCCCTACGAGCAGTACTTC
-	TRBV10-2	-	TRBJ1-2	CASTPGVGYGYTF	TGCGCCAGCACCCCAGGGGTTGGCTATGGCTACACCTTC
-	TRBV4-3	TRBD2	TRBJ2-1	CASSASTSGIYNEQFF	TGCGCCAGCAGCGCGTCGACTAGCGGGATCTACAATGAGCAGTTCTTC
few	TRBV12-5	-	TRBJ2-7	CASGLVYGQIYYEQYF	TGTGCTAGTGGTTTGGTATATGGGCAGATCTACTACGAGCAGTACTTC
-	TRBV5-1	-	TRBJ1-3	CASSLEASGGNTIYF	TGCGCCAGCAGCTTGGAGGCTTCGGGTGGAAACACCATATATTTT
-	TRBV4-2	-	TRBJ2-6	CASSQDWSSGANVLTF	TGTGCCAGCAGCCAGGACTGGTCCTCTGGGGCCAACGTCCTGACTTTC
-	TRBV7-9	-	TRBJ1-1	CASSSEAFF	TGTGCCAGCAGCTCGGAAGCTTTCTTT
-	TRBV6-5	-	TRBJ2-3	CASSYSTEDTQYF	TGTGCCAGCAGTTACTCGACGGAAGATACGCAGTATTTT
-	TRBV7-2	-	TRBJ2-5	CASSLSREETQYF	TGTGCCAGCAGCTTATCGCGGGAAGAGACCCAGTACTTC
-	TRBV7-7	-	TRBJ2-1	CASSLGGTHNEQFF	TGTGCTAGCAGCTTAGGCGGGACCCACAATGAGCAGTTCTTC
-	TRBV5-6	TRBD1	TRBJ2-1	CASSSTGFNEQFF	TGTGCCAGCAGCTCGACAGGGTTCAATGAGCAGTTCTTC
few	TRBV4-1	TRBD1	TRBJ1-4	CASSPTGGTNEKLFF	TGCGCCAGCAGCCCTACAGGGGGGACTAATGAAAAACTGTTTTTT
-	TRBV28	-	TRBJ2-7	CASTGSYSYEQYF	TGTGCCAGCACGGGGTCCTACTCCTACGAGCAGTACTTC
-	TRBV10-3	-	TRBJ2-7	CAMTGDGYEQYF	TGTGCCATGACGGGGGACGGATACGAGCAGTACTTC
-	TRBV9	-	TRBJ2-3	CASSAGVTTGGDTQYF	TGTGCCAGCAGCGCGGGTGTTACTACCGGGGGCGATACGCAGTATTTT
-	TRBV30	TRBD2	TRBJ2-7	CAWTNLGGSSYEQYF	TGTGCCTGGACCAATCTCGGGGGGTCCTCCTACGAGCAGTACTTC
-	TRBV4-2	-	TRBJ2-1	CASSQVSMGRSYNEQFF	TGTGCCAGCAGCCAAGTGTCTATGGGGCGCTCCTACAATGAGCAGTTCTTC
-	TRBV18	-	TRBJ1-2	CASSPPSPNYGYTF	TGTGCCAGCTCACCACCGTCCCCAAACTATGGCTACACCTTC
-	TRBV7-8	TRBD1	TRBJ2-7	CASSFGPTGGEQYF	TGTGCCAGCAGCTTCGGCCCGACAGGGGGCGAGCAGTACTTC
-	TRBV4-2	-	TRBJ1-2	CASSLGVVGYTF	TGTGCCAGCAGCCTCGGGGTGGTCGGCTACACCTTC
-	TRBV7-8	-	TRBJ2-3	CASSLRGSPPTDTQYF	TGTGCCAGCAGCTTACGGGGTAGCCCTCCCACAGATACGCAGTATTTT
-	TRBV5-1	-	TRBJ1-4	CASSLDREVEEKLFF	TGCGCCAGCAGCTTGGACAGGGAGGTTGAAGAAAAACTGTTTTTT
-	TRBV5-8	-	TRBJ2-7	CASSPGTHKGYEQYF	TGTGCCAGCAGCCCAGGGACCCATAAAGGGTACGAGCAGTACTTC